The clone carrying this T cell receptor beta chain occurred many times. V dropped 2 bases and J dropped 1 base, with 8 bases sitting between them. The CDR3 consists of 14 residues. Germline CDR1 and CDR2: KGHSH and LQKENI. Regions amplified from RNA transcripts were the TCR beta CDR3 regions. Using the HTBI primer set, a first-round RT-PCR was run on the TCR CDR3. MiXCR, applied by TCRdb to the multiplex PCR reads, yields one record per CDR3 protein. Counted here are hundreds of thousands of distinct CDR3 sequences, 16% occurring once; the ten biggest clones make up around 4%. The data stem from a study of T cells in Graves' hyperthyroidism and ophthalmopathy. It was considered stable Graves' hyperthyroidism when ophthalmopathy did not progress within 18 months. Participants, patients aged 18 to 65, had newly diagnosed hyperthyroidism with a duration under 2 months. Around 10 ml of fresh peripheral blood supplied the PBMCs.

The chain combines TRBV18 with TRBJ1-2; D not certain. The sequencing input was blood. The clonotype comes from a woman between 25 and 40 years old with Graves' hyperthyroidism. This CDR3 reads CASSPGVVNYGYTF. The CDR3 nucleotides are TGTGCCAGCTCACCAGGGGTGGTTAACTATGGCTACACCTTC.